This entry features one TCR beta chain sequence. The target of this receptor is not known. No base-level quality is on record; no much larger clone is a single base apart. This sample was included in a study of TIL therapy for anti-PD-1-resistant metastatic lung cancer (dated by TCRdb to about 2021). Context from the whole study: Before any PD-1/PD-L1 blockade was given, tumors were harvested, nivolumab was then administered, and patients who progressed went on to receive lymphodepletion, an infusion of expanded TIL, and IL-2. Most of the cohort had lung adenocarcinoma, several tumors were EGFR-mutant and two were ALK-rearranged, and half of the patients were current or former smokers. T cell receptor beta sequencing of tumor and peripheral blood served to follow clonotypes across the tumor, the expanded TIL product, and serial blood samples. Enrolled patients had a median age of around 50 years (range roughly 35-85) and a median tumor PD-L1 proportion score of 4.5% to 6.5%. Across the cohort, whole-exome sequencing showed a median non-synonymous tumor mutation burden of under 1.8 mutations per megabase. General study outcomes and caveats: The cohort was highly selected, with more treatment-naive, never-smoker and oncogene-addicted patients than typical, limiting generalizability. Infused TIL clonotypes partially replaced the baseline peripheral repertoire then decayed over months, with no apparent association between persistence and response. The study protocol defined all tumor marker inferences as exploratory.

Per the publication, the time point label means: pre-treatment sample, taken before nivolumab and TIL therapy. A phase I trial run at two centers enrolled adults with stage 4 NSCLC between late 2017 and early 2020. The samples were drawn from an open-label, single-arm phase I trial testing tumor-infiltrating lymphocyte therapy combined with nivolumab in advanced non-small cell lung cancer. Mononuclear cells from blood collected in EDTA tubes were isolated on a Ficoll gradient and snap-frozen as pellets, and DNA was then extracted using a Qiagen mini-prep kit. V is clipped by 0 bases and J by 6 bases, and the sequence between their germline boundaries is 15 bases long. There are 15 amino acids in the CDR3, from cysteine to phenylalanine inclusive. Only the CDR3 DNA is retained, 45 bases long and in frame from the first base. CDR1 is given as LGHNA and CDR2 as YSLEER, both from the germline V gene.

TCR beta CDR3 regions were amplified from genomic DNA by bias-controlled multiplex PCR with the immunoSEQ v3 hsTCRB kit. An Illumina NextSeq 500 was used to sequence the TCR libraries, reaching approximately 2 million read pairs at survey level or about 5-6.5 million at deep level. The published analysis was carried out like this. The immunoSEQ Analyzer software assigned V, D and J genes, filtered out non-productive sequences, and reported clonality. Repertoires were compared by productive Simpson clonality and by the Morisita overlap index of productive TRB rearrangements between infused TIL and blood. For each clone in blood, the absolute clonotype count was estimated by multiplying the lymphocyte count by the CD3+ fraction and by the clone's productive frequency. Sourced from immuneACCESS, this table was stored by TCRdb with only in-frame sequences that have V and J called. A share of the clones is absent; for the studies checked, an unresolved V gene accounts for under half, and the remainder has no known explanation. V and J calls and clone size are copied from that table; D and trimming were computed from the DNA. Across this sample there are just under 60,000 clones, with 70% to 75% seen only once. Together, the top ten hold 1.5% to 2% of the sample.

This clonotype was obtained from a person aged 25 to 79 with non-small cell lung cancer. The chain uses TRBV4-3 and TRBJ2-7; TRBD1 is possibly the D segment (7 matching bases). This material consisted of blood, taken at baseline. The CDR3 here reads CASSQESGRGAEQYF. The sequenced DNA: TGCGCCAGCAGCCAAGAGTCGGGCAGGGGGGCCGAGCAGTACTTC.